This T cell receptor (beta chain) was identified during a study of identical twins. Study-level results: Models, which agreed with sharing between unrelated individuals, nonetheless underestimated the out-of-frame TCR alpha sharing seen in monozygotic twins.

This clonotype was recorded many times. Its antigen is not known. Template switching added a universal primer site, and cDNA bore unique molecular identifiers. MiXCR, run by TCRdb on the 5' RACE reads, gives a single entry per CDR3 protein. The table lists around 100,000 distinct CDR3 sequences, 4.5% to 6.5% of them singletons. V lost 3 bases to trimming and J lost 3 bases, with 14 bases between them. The CDR3 consists of 15 residues. Sequencing used memory T cells sorted from blood. This TCR was sampled from a woman aged 50 to 60 in good health. This chain links TRBV12-3 or TRBV12-4 with TRBJ1-1; D perhaps matches TRBD1 (5 bases). The CDR3 protein is CASSFPPGGYTEAFF. In DNA, the CDR3 is TGTGCCAGCAGTTTCCCCCCGGGGGGGTACACTGAAGCTTTCTTT.